The sample holds a few counts of the clone carrying this TCR beta chain. Its specificity is unknown. Germline CDR1 reads LGHNA; CDR2 reads YSLEER. The CDR3 sequence is 15 residues long. V lost 1 base, J lost 9 bases, and 9 bases stayed unmatched. These data are taken from a study of cytomegalovirus exposure and HLA in healthy donors. Whole-study results and caveats: Accurate HLA-A and HLA-B prediction from TCR beta sequences was reported for most subjects.

PCR involved 60 Vbeta and 13 Jbeta primers. Sequencing was performed with immunoSEQ multiplex PCR; in TCRdb, only in-frame clones are kept and a portion is missing. The sample shows 150,000 to 200,000 clones, 9.5% to 15% of them seen only once. The sequenced sample was PBMCs. The source is a man aged 45-65 years in good health and CMV-seropositive. The chain has TRBV4-3 and TRBJ2-1; TRBD1 agrees at 7 bases. Written as DNA, the CDR3 is TGCGCCAGCAGCCAAGTGGCAGGCAGGGGGATTGAGCAGTTCTTC. It yields the protein CASSQVAGRGIEQFF.